One sample yielded the 25 T cell receptor beta chains listed below, sequenced in a study of identifying expanded T cells in peripheral blood. Some clones are missing from TCRdb's copy, which holds only in-frame ones; the method was immunoSEQ multiplex PCR. The data contain 85,000 to 90,000 clones, approximately 86% of them singletons. The sample was blood. These receptors were taken from a person aged 18 to 70 in good health.

The CDR3 here is CASSPANTEAFF. As DNA, the CDR3 is TGTGCCAGCTCACCCGCAAACACTGAAGCTTTCTTT. This rearrangement joins TRBV18 to TRBJ1-1; D uncertain. Germline values: CDR1 KGHSH, CDR2 LQKENI. Deletions cut 3 bases from V and 2 bases from J, with 4 bases between. CDR3 length equals 12 residues.

V gene TRBV4-1 combines with J gene TRBJ2-7; D perhaps matches TRBD1 (6 bases). Germline CDR1 is MGHRA and CDR2 is YSYEKL. The germline V and J ends were trimmed by 0 bases and 0 bases, with 30 bases remaining between them. There are 22 residues in the CDR3. The CDR3 reads CASSQDLTRWLAPPDSSYEQYF. DNA of the CDR3: TGCGCCAGCAGCCAAGATCTAACCCGCTGGCTGGCCCCTCCGGACAGCTCCTACGAGCAGTACTTC.

The V gene is TRBV7-8, the J gene TRBJ2-3; D is perhaps TRBD2 (5 bases). The V and J ends lost 3 bases and 0 bases respectively, with 13 bases between them. Germline CDR1 and CDR2: SGHVS and FQNEAQ. CDR3 length: 16 amino acids. The CDR3 DNA reads TGTGCCAGCAGCTTCCAGATTGGACTCAGCACAGATACGCAGTATTTT. Its protein is CASSFQIGLSTDTQYF. Variable domain in full (rest from reference TRBV7-8 and TRBJ2-3): GAGVSQSPRYKVAKRGQDVALRCDPISGHVSLFWYQQALGQGPEFLTYFQNEAQLDKSGLPSDRFFAERPEGSVSTLKIQRTQQEDSAVYLCASSFQIGLSTDTQYFGPGTRLTVL.

This clone was recorded once. The rearrangement links TRBV7-8 to TRBJ1-5; 8 positions agree with TRBD1. J was trimmed by 0 bases and V by 4 bases; bases with no gene match: 8. The CDR3 contains 17 residues. In germline, CDR1 is SGHVS, CDR2 FQNEAQ. The CDR3 DNA reads as TGTGCCAGCAGCTCCGAAGGGACAGGACTTAGCAATCAGCCCCAGCATTTT. It codes for CASSSEGTGLSNQPQHF.

Here the CDR3 DNA reads TGTGCCAGCAGTGGACAGACAAGCAATCAGCCCCAGCATTTT. Amino acid sequence: CASSGQTSNQPQHF. The rearrangement joins TRBV2 to TRBJ1-5, with a tentative D call TRBD1 (5 bases). The V and J ends lost 4 bases and 1 base respectively, with 8 bases between them. Germline V CDR1 and CDR2: SNHLY, FYNNEI. CDR3 length equals 14 residues.

The chain employs TRBV18 and TRBJ1-2; 9 nucleotides align to TRBD1. The CDR3 has 16 amino acids. Losses at the gene ends were 1 base for V and 8 bases for J; bases not matched to a gene: 11. Germline CDR1 KGHSH, CDR2 LQKENI. The CDR3 DNA reads TGTGCCAGCTCACCACGGGACAGGGCGACCCAGACGGGCTACACCTTC. Its translation is CASSPRDRATQTGYTF.

V is TRBV4-3 and J is TRBJ2-2; possibly TRBD1 for D (6 bases). The germline V gene has CDR1 LGHNA and CDR2 YSLEER. There are 15 residues in the CDR3. V was clipped by 3 bases and J by 0 bases, with 8 bases between them. CDR3 region: CASSQGHTNTGELFF. The CDR3 DNA reads as TGCGCCAGCAGCCAGGGACACACGAACACCGGGGAGCTGTTTTTT.

The rearrangement joins TRBV7-9 to TRBJ1-2; D possibly corresponds to TRBD1 (6 bases). There are 16 residues in the CDR3. The V end was cut by 0 bases, the J end by 5 bases, with 16 bases between. Germline loops: CDR1 SEHNR, CDR2 FQNEAQ (reference sequence). CDR3 sequence (DNA): TGTGCCAGCAGCTTAGCGGGACAACCCCTTTTGTATGGCTACACCTTC. Residues: CASSLAGQPLLYGYTF. The full variable domain, with the rest looked up from reference TRBV7-9 and TRBJ1-2, is DTGVSQNPRHKITKRGQNVTFRCDPISEHNRLYWYRQTLGQGPEFLTYFQNEAQLEKSRLLSDRFSAERPKGSFSTLEIQRTEQGDSAMYLCASSLAGQPLLYGYTFGSGTRLTVV.

This clone has only one observation. The CDR3 is CASSNTQGYGEKLFF. Written as DNA, the CDR3 is TGCGCCAGCAGCAATACACAGGGGTACGGTGAAAAACTGTTTTTT. This chain uses TRBV5-1 with TRBJ1-4; 7 bases are a match to TRBD1. The J segment lost 7 bases and the V segment lost 4 bases, leaving 10 bases of the junction unmatched. The length of the CDR3 is 15 residues. In germline, CDR1 is SGHRS, CDR2 YFSETQ.

In this sample, this clone turned up once. This sequence joins TRBV29-1 and TRBJ2-7, with a possible D match to TRBD2 (5 bases). The CDR3 has 14 residues. Germline CDR1 SQVTM, CDR2 ANQGSEA. V was shortened by 6 bases and J by 0 bases, with 15 bases between the two germline ends. In DNA, the CDR3 is TGCAGCGTGGAATCGGGGTCCCACTCCTACGAGCAGTACTTC. This translates into CSVESGSHSYEQYF.

The chain employs TRBV30 and TRBJ1-2, with 7 bases lining up with TRBD1. CDR1 GTSNPN and CDR2 SVGIG come from the germline V gene (reference sequence). Trimming removed 5 bases from V and 5 bases from J; junction bases left unmatched: 8. The CDR3 runs to 13 residues. CDR3 bases: TGTGCCTGGGGTCAGACAGGGACGTATGGCTACACCTTC. Protein product: CAWGQTGTYGYTF.

V gene TRBV5-1 combines with J gene TRBJ2-1; D is possibly TRBD2 (7 bases). Trimming stripped 0 bases from V and 15 bases from J, with 19 bases between. Germline loops: CDR1 SGHRS, CDR2 YFSETQ. This CDR3 is 14 amino acids long. CDR3 coding DNA: TGCGCCAGCAGCTTGGACCGACCGGGGGGCGTCCGGTTCTTC. Its translation: CASSLDRPGGVRFF. Using reference TRBV5-1 and TRBJ2-1 for the parts outside the CDR3, the full variable domain is KAGVTQTPRYLIKTRGQQVTLSCSPISGHRSVSWYQQTPGQGLQFLFEYFSETQRNKGNFPGRFSGRQFSNSRSEMNVSTLELGDSALYLCASSLDRPGGVRFFGPGTRLTVL.

The rearrangement links TRBV5-1 to TRBJ1-2, with 8 nucleotides matching TRBD1. CDR1 is SGHRS, CDR2 YFSETQ, per germline. The CDR3 totals 16 residues. With V trimmed by 3 bases and J by 0 bases, 7 bases remained unmatched. The CDR3, as DNA: TGCGCCAGCAGCTACGGTTCGGGACAGGCTAACTATGGCTACACCTTC. As protein: CASSYGSGQANYGYTF.

In this sample, this clone turned up once. This rearrangement joins TRBV27 to TRBJ1-2; D remains ambiguous. Germline V gene sequence: CDR1 MNHEY, CDR2 SMNVEV (reference sequence). The CDR3 is 13 amino acids. V was clipped by 4 bases and J by 5 bases, with 11 bases between them. CDR3 bases: TGTGCCAGCAGTTGGAATGGGGATTATGGCTACACCTTC. Its translation: CASSWNGDYGYTF.

The chain links TRBV2 to TRBJ1-2; a weak D match, TRBD1 (6 bases). This CDR3 region has 13 residues. Germline V lookup: CDR1 SNHLY, CDR2 FYNNEI. The V and J ends lost 5 bases and 8 bases respectively, with 15 bases between them. CDR3 nucleotide sequence: TGTGCCAGCAGTTTACGAGGGGGGGACGGCTACACCTTC. The encoded protein is CASSLRGGDGYTF. The full variable domain, in which reference TRBV2 and TRBJ1-2 provide the parts outside the CDR3, is EPEVTQTPSHQVTQMGQEVILRCVPISNHLYFYWYRQILGQKVEFLVSFYNNEISEKSEIFDDQFSVERPDGSNFTLKIRSTKLEDSAMYFCASSLRGGDGYTFGSGTRLTVV.

The rearrangement uses TRBV7-5 and TRBJ1-5. TRBV7-5 is labeled a pseudogene. This CDR3 has 15 residues. The CDR3: CARSLNGGDNQPQHF. For the CDR3, the DNA is TGTGCCAGAAGCTTAAACGGGGGGGACAATCAGCCCCAGCATTTT.

This chain uses TRBV9 with TRBJ2-1; no definite D call. The CDR3 is made up of 13 amino acids. The V end was cut by 3 bases, the J end by 2 bases, with 6 bases between. The germline V gene has CDR1 SGDLS and CDR2 YYNGEE. CDR3 in DNA: TGTGCCAGCAGCGAGGAACCCTACAATGAGCAGTTCTTC. Protein sequence: CASSEEPYNEQFF.

J is TRBJ2-7 and V is TRBV7-6, with TRBD2 matching over 9 bases. Germline loops: CDR1 SGHVS, CDR2 FNYEAQ. There are 14 residues in the CDR3. The ends lost 6 bases at V and 0 bases at J; junction bases unmatched: 3. The CDR3 nucleotides read TGTGCCAGCAGTTTGACTAGCGGCTCCTACGAGCAGTACTTC. Protein product: CASSLTSGSYEQYF.

This clone showed up just once. The rearrangement links TRBV5-4 to TRBJ2-5; D may be TRBD2 (5 bases). With 4 bases removed from V and 5 bases from J, the gap between germline ends came to 15 bases. This CDR3 is built from 14 residues. Germline lookup yields CDR1 SGHNT and CDR2 YYREEE (reference sequence). The CDR3 DNA sequence: TGTGCCAGCAGCCGCCGGCCGGGGAAGGAGACCCAGTACTTC. This encodes CASSRRPGKETQYF.

The rearrangement uses TRBV7-8 and TRBJ2-7; perhaps TRBD1 as D (6 bases). CDR3 size: 15 residues. V was pared by 5 bases and J by 1 base, with 15 bases between. Germline V lookup: CDR1 SGHVS, CDR2 FQNEAQ. CDR3 nucleotides: TGTGCCAGCAGCCAACCGGGACACCGATCCTACGAGCAGTACTTC. Amino acids: CASSQPGHRSYEQYF.

The V call is TRBV18, the J call TRBJ1-2, with 7 bases matching TRBD1. This CDR3 comprises 15 residues. V shed 4 bases, J shed 4 bases, and the junction held 9 bases outside the gene matches. In germline, CDR1 is KGHSH, CDR2 LQKENI. The CDR3 region has the DNA TGTGCCAGCTCACGAACAGGGGACGCTTCCTATGGCTACACCTTC. Encoded protein: CASSRTGDASYGYTF. Combining the CDR3 with reference TRBV18 and TRBJ1-2 gives the whole variable domain NAGVMQNPRHLVRRRGQEARLRCSPMKGHSHVYWYRQLPEEGLKFMVYLQKENIIDESGMPKERFSAEFPKEGPSILRIQQVVRGDSAAYFCASSRTGDASYGYTFGSGTRLTVV.

This clone was seen only a few times. The V gene is TRBV5-6, the J gene TRBJ1-2; D perhaps matches TRBD1 (6 bases). The ends were cut back, 1 base at V and 7 bases at J, with 11 bases in the middle. Germline V gene lookup returns CDR1 SGHDT and CDR2 YYEEEE. The length of the CDR3 is 13 residues. CDR3 sequence: CASSLQGISGYTF. DNA of the CDR3: TGTGCCAGCAGCTTGCAGGGGATTAGTGGCTACACCTTC.

This clone was counted between two and nine times. The V gene is TRBV25-1, the J gene TRBJ1-6; D unclear. Germline V gene sequence: CDR1 MGHDK, CDR2 SYGVNS. The CDR3 covers 14 residues. V lost 2 bases and J lost 3, with 5 bases in between. The CDR3 DNA is TGTGCCAGCAGTGAACGGGGCTATAATTCACCCCTCCACTTT. Translation: CASSERGYNSPLHF.

This chain joins TRBV7-2 and TRBJ1-1, with TRBD1 as a possible D gene (5 bases). This CDR3 has 15 residues. The germline V and J ends were trimmed by 5 bases and 1 base, with 14 bases remaining between them. Germline assignment: CDR1 SGHTA and CDR2 FQGNSA. In DNA, the CDR3 is TGTGCCAGCAGCAAAAGGGGCAGGGAGAACACTGAAGCTTTCTTT. This sequence encodes CASSKRGRENTEAFF.

The chain recombines TRBV4-3 with TRBJ1-2; TRBD1 might be the D (6 bases). Germline CDR1 LGHNA, CDR2 YSLEER. The CDR3 extends over 13 amino acids. The ends were cut back, 8 bases at V and 4 bases at J, with 14 bases in the middle. The CDR3 reads CASATGLGYGYTF. The CDR3 DNA reads TGCGCCAGCGCCACAGGGCTGGGCTATGGCTACACCTTC.